This is a list of T cell receptor beta chains from one sample in a study of T-cell reconstitution after alpha-beta-depleted transplantation in children. TCRdb re-analysed the PCR reads in MiXCR, keeping a single row per CDR3 protein. Among fewer than 150,000 distinct CDR3 sequences listed, 9.5% to 10% were seen once. The input for sequencing was PBMCs, mostly from graft donor cells, taken 180 days after TCRalphabeta/CD19-depleted stem cell transplant. The receptor source for this set is a girl less than two years old who had a stem cell transplant for combined immunodeficiency, so the T cells may come from the graft donor. The CDR3 runs from the conserved cysteine through the conserved F or W. The order of the fields is V gene, J gene, CDR3 protein.

TRBV12-3/TRBV12-4	TRBJ2-5	CASSRRGSQETQYF
TRBV10-3	TRBJ2-7	CAISESRGNPYEQYF
TRBV5-6	TRBJ2-7	CASHRSFSSYEQYF
TRBV20-1	TRBJ2-3	CSAGLGTTASTDTQYF
TRBV20-1	TRBJ2-7	CSATWTKPYEQYF
TRBV18	TRBJ2-7	CASSRAGGNSYEQYF
TRBV6-5	TRBJ2-4	CASSIFTGVGRLAKNIQYF
TRBV7-3	TRBJ2-3	CASSLGGQPYF
TRBV5-1	TRBJ2-7	CASSLLPDRARSYEQYF
TRBV12-3/TRBV12-4	TRBJ1-1	CASSSGPSLNTEAFF
TRBV3-1	TRBJ2-7	CASSHGTSSSYEQYF
TRBV19	TRBJ2-1	CASGQGAYNEQFF
TRBV18	TRBJ2-3	CASSALAGNTDTQYF
TRBV29-1	TRBJ1-1	CSALDLNTEAFF
TRBV6-1	TRBJ2-5	CASSNGMQETQYF
TRBV6-1	TRBJ2-1	CASSVAWGSEQFF
TRBV6-1	TRBJ1-2	CASNRGDNYGYTF
TRBV20-1	TRBJ2-5	CSALRGGALETQYF
TRBV6-2/TRBV6-3	TRBJ2-7	CASRAGGAYEQYF
TRBV5-1	TRBJ1-1	CASSLEGRNTEAFF
TRBV5-1	TRBJ2-6	CASRGGSNVLTF
TRBV29-1	TRBJ2-7	CSVELGQTYEQYF
TRBV6-2/TRBV6-3	TRBJ2-1	CASSWYDEQFF
TRBV5-1	TRBJ2-3	CASSPGTSGTTDTQYF
TRBV20-1	TRBJ2-3	CSARTAGGPTDTQYF
TRBV5-1	TRBJ2-7	CASSLPARRGYEQYF
TRBV12-3/TRBV12-4	TRBJ2-3	CATDREETDTQYF
TRBV6-5	TRBJ1-6	CASSYSTAMSLHF
TRBV29-1	TRBJ1-1	CSVFNTEAFF